A selection of T cell receptor beta chains follows, all from one sample in a study of blood T cell repertoires in COVID-19. Method: immunoSEQ multiplex PCR; TCRdb's copy keeps in-frame clones and lacks some. In the table there are around 160,000 clones, about 90% of which are singletons. The sequenced material came from PBMCs or T cells enriched from blood (not recorded which). Source of these receptors: a woman aged 40-49 years who had been exposed to COVID-19. CDR3s include the opening cysteine and the closing phenylalanine or tryptophan. Each record gives: D gene, V gene, clone size, CDR3 length, J gene, CDR3 protein, CDR3 DNA. D genes are given only for firm matches. The size entry is marked missing in some rows and otherwise reads once, few, many or a size class.

.,TRBV19,.,13,TRBJ2-5,CASSAGLRETQYF,TGTGCCAGTAGTGCAGGGTTACGAGAGACCCAGTACTTC
TRBD1,TRBV5-1,.,13,TRBJ2-7,CASSRDSTYEQYF,TGCGCCAGCAGCCGGGACAGCACCTACGAGCAGTACTTC
TRBD2,TRBV19,.,15,TRBJ2-3,CASSTVAGGANTQYF,TGTGCCAGTAGTACCGTAGCGGGGGGCGCAAATACGCAGTATTTT
TRBD1,TRBV6-5,once,13,TRBJ1-2,CASSLGQNHGYTF,TGTGCCAGCAGCCTGGGACAGAACCATGGCTACACCTTC
TRBD1,TRBV5-4,.,14,TRBJ1-3,CASSFTGAGNTIYF,TGTGCCAGCAGCTTCACAGGGGCTGGAAACACCATATATTTT
.,TRBV11-2,.,14,TRBJ1-2,CASSLGRGNYGYTF,TGTGCCAGCAGCCTAGGGAGGGGTAACTATGGCTACACCTTC
.,TRBV5-4,once,14,TRBJ2-3,CASSLFQGTDTQYF,TGTGCCAGCAGCTTGTTCCAGGGTACAGATACGCAGTATTTT
TRBD2,TRBV7-9,.,14,TRBJ2-1,CASSIAGGFNEQFF,TGTGCCAGCAGCATAGCGGGGGGGTTCAATGAGCAGTTCTTC
TRBD1,TRBV24-1,.,19,TRBJ2-7,CATSEYRDSADLSWDEQYF,TGTGCCACCAGTGAGTACCGGGACAGCGCAGACCTTTCTTGGGACGAGCAGTACTTC
TRBD2,TRBV5-1,once,17,TRBJ2-3,CASSKGLAGGPVDTQYF,TGCGCCAGCAGCAAGGGACTAGCGGGGGGGCCGGTAGATACGCAGTATTTT
TRBD1,TRBV9,.,15,TRBJ1-2,CASSSRGTGFGGYTF,TGTGCCAGCAGCTCGCGAGGGACAGGGTTTGGGGGCTACACCTTC
.,TRBV6-2/TRBV6-3,.,15,TRBJ2-2,CASSFTQDNTGELFF,TGTGCCAGCAGTTTCACCCAGGATAACACCGGGGAGCTGTTTTTT
.,TRBV20-1,.,13,TRBJ1-5,CSASDTGFQPQHF,TGCAGTGCTAGTGATACGGGATTTCAGCCCCAGCATTTT
TRBD1,TRBV29-1,.,12,TRBJ2-5,CSVYRGLETQYF,TGCAGCGTTTACAGGGGGCTAGAGACCCAGTACTTC
.,TRBV4-3,.,13,TRBJ1-3,CASSQVSGNTIYF,TGCGCCAGCAGCCAAGTCTCCGGAAACACCATATATTTT
TRBD1,TRBV9,.,15,TRBJ1-2,CASSEPGQANYGYTF,TGTGCCAGCAGCGAACCGGGACAGGCTAACTATGGCTACACCTTC